These 21 T cell receptor beta chains share one sample of origin, sequenced in a study of Ad26.COV2.S vaccination and SARS-CoV-2 variants. The method was immunoSEQ multiplex PCR; TCRdb's version includes in-frame clones alone and lacks a portion of them. The repertoire has 410,000 or so clones, 75% to 95% of them found once; the top ten carry 10% to 15%. Treatment here: 19 received Ad26.COV2.S at low or high dose, single or two shots; five or six received placebo; per-sample allocation not given. Day 63 after the first vaccine or placebo injection was the time point for sampling. The input for sequencing was peripheral blood, taken in a trial of Ad26.COV2.S vaccine versus placebo. These receptors all come from a person between 18 and 59 years old who received the Ad26.COV2.S COVID-19 vaccine or a placebo.

The chain has TRBV5-1 and TRBJ1-1; D is possibly TRBD1 (6 bases). The V gene lost 3 bases and the J gene lost 2 bases, with 17 bases spanning the gap. The CDR3 consists of 16 residues. Germline-derived CDR1 and CDR2 are SGHRS and YFSETQ. The chain's CDR3 is CASSSGLQGGNTEAFF. The DNA of the CDR3 is TGCGCCAGCAGCTCTGGACTACAGGGAGGAAACACTGAAGCTTTCTTT. Full variable domain (outside the CDR3, taken from reference TRBV5-1 and TRBJ1-1): KAGVTQTPRYLIKTRGQQVTLSCSPISGHRSVSWYQQTPGQGLQFLFEYFSETQRNKGNFPGRFSGRQFSNSRSEMNVSTLELGDSALYLCASSSGLQGGNTEAFFGQGTRLTVV.

The chain is built from TRBV5-1 and TRBJ2-4; no reliable D call. CDR1 is SGHRS and CDR2 is YFSETQ in the germline V gene. Deletions cut 0 bases from V and 7 bases from J, with 5 bases between. The CDR3 has 12 amino acids. Written as DNA, the CDR3 is TGCGCCAGCAGCTTGGAGGATAACATTCAGTACTTC. Encoded protein: CASSLEDNIQYF. Full variable domain (missing parts from reference TRBV5-1 and TRBJ2-4): KAGVTQTPRYLIKTRGQQVTLSCSPISGHRSVSWYQQTPGQGLQFLFEYFSETQRNKGNFPGRFSGRQFSNSRSEMNVSTLELGDSALYLCASSLEDNIQYFGAGTRLSVL.

The chain links TRBV7-8 to TRBJ2-5; D call uncertain. CDR1 and CDR2 from the germline V gene are SGHVS and FQNEAQ. Trimming shortened V by 4 bases and J by 1 base, and 13 bases separated the two germline ends. The CDR3 is made up of 15 amino acids. CDR3 sequence: CASSSRSQPQETQYF. The CDR3 coding sequence is TGTGCCAGCAGCTCGCGTAGCCAACCCCAAGAGACCCAGTACTTC.

The genes are TRBV11-2 and TRBJ1-1, with 7 bases fitting TRBD1. Germline V gene sequence: CDR1 SGHAT, CDR2 FQNNGV. The CDR3 is 16 residues long. The trim removed 3 bases at V and 2 bases at J, leaving 9 bases unmatched. The DNA of the CDR3 is TGTGCCAGCAGCTTCGGGGACAGACTACTAAACACTGAAGCTTTCTTT. It yields the protein CASSFGDRLLNTEAFF.

J is TRBJ2-7 and V is TRBV19; the D is unclear. V gave up 6 bases and J gave up 4 bases, with 16 bases separating them. The V gene's germline CDR1 is LNHDA and CDR2 SQIVND (reference sequence). The CDR3 runs to 14 residues. The DNA for the CDR3 is TGTGCCAGTAGACGGACGCGGCCCCCTTACGAGCAGTACTTC. Its protein is CASRRTRPPYEQYF.

This chain links TRBV19 with TRBJ2-3; D is ambiguous. From germline, CDR1 is LNHDA and CDR2 SQIVND (reference sequence). The CDR3 has 14 amino acids. V lost 4 bases to trimming and J lost 2 bases, with 10 bases between them. The CDR3 loop reads CASSTQSSTDTQYF. For the CDR3, the DNA is TGTGCCAGTAGTACTCAAAGCTCCACAGATACGCAGTATTTT.

J is TRBJ1-6 and V is TRBV6-2 or TRBV6-3; D is uncertain. The ends were cut back, 2 bases at V and 8 bases at J, with 22 bases in the middle. CDR3 length: 18 amino acids. From germline, CDR1 is MNHEY and CDR2 SVGEGT. The CDR3 DNA follows: TGTGCCAGCAGTTACCCGATCGCAGGCGAGCGGTGGGATTCACCCCTCCACTTT. This gives the protein CASSYPIAGERWDSPLHF.

The chain links TRBV9 to TRBJ2-1, with D possibly being TRBD1 (5 bases). Germline V gene sequence: CDR1 SGDLS, CDR2 YYNGEE. The germline V and J ends were trimmed by 3 bases and 6 bases, with 13 bases remaining between them. CDR3 length equals 14 residues. The CDR3 DNA reads TGTGCCAGCAGCGAAACCTTCAGGGTCAATGAGCAGTTCTTC. Amino acid sequence: CASSETFRVNEQFF.

The V gene is TRBV5-4, the J gene TRBJ2-1, with D possibly matching TRBD1 (6 bases). This CDR3 comprises 11 residues. Between the trimmed V and J ends, which lost 4 bases and 14 bases, there was a span of 13 bases. Germline V gives CDR1 SGHNT, CDR2 YYREEE (reference sequence). Here the CDR3 reads CASSIQGREFF. CDR3 DNA: TGTGCCAGCAGCATACAGGGCCGGGAGTTCTTC.

The chain carries TRBV2 and TRBJ1-5; a possible D gene is TRBD1 (5 bases). Between the trimmed V and J ends, which lost 3 bases and 2 bases, there was a span of 8 bases. The V gene's germline CDR1 is SNHLY and CDR2 FYNNEI. The CDR3 length is 14 residues. The CDR3 is CASSDRVGNQPQHF. In nucleotides, the CDR3 is TGTGCCAGCAGTGACAGGGTAGGCAATCAGCCCCAGCATTTT.

This clone was observed once. The chain carries TRBV3-1 (or the pseudogene TRBV3-2) and TRBJ1-2; D is unresolved. CDR1 is LGHDT and CDR2 is YNNKEL in the germline V gene (reference sequence). Trimming took off 0 bases at V and 7 bases at J, with 9 bases between the two ends. This CDR3 contains 13 residues. Here the CDR3 reads CASSQDGAFGYTF. CDR3 in DNA: TGTGCCAGCAGCCAAGATGGTGCTTTTGGCTACACCTTC.

This clone was seen a handful of times. The chain combines TRBV28 with TRBJ2-7; 8 positions agree with TRBD2. Trimming removed 7 bases from V and 0 bases from J; junction bases left unmatched: 5. The CDR3 sequence is 14 residues long. CDR1 is MDHEN and CDR2 is SYDVKM in the germline V gene. The CDR3: CASKETSVSYEQYF. The CDR3 DNA reads TGTGCCAGCAAGGAGACTAGCGTCTCCTACGAGCAGTACTTC.

The CDR3 DNA reads as TGCAGCGTTGATCTACAGGGGCTGAGGGAGACCCAGTACTTC. Translation: CSVDLQGLRETQYF. The chain uses TRBV29-1 and TRBJ2-5, with 7 bases lining up with TRBD1. The CDR3 consists of 14 residues. Germline V gene sequence: CDR1 SQVTM, CDR2 ANQGSEA. Germline trimming cut 3 bases from V and 5 bases from J; bases unmatched to any gene: 9.

The chain recombines TRBV30 with TRBJ2-1; D is tentatively TRBD1 or TRBD2 (5 bases each). CDR1 is GTSNPN, CDR2 SVGIG, per germline (reference sequence). Trimming removed 4 bases from V and 8 bases from J, with 18 bases in between. The CDR3 is 14 amino acids. The CDR3 is CAWNAGTLGYEQFF. The CDR3 region has the DNA TGTGCCTGGAATGCCGGGACCCTCGGCTATGAGCAGTTCTTC.

The chain uses TRBV4-3 and TRBJ1-3; TRBD1 agrees at 12 bases. The V and J ends lost 0 bases and 4 bases, in that order; junction bases with no gene match: 7. The germline V gene has CDR1 LGHNA and CDR2 YSLEER. CDR3 length: 18 residues. DNA of the CDR3: TGCGCCAGCAGCCAAGATTTCCGGGGACAGGGGGCAGGAAACACCATATATTTT. Its protein is CASSQDFRGQGAGNTIYF.

This sequence joins TRBV9 and TRBJ1-5, with a weak D call TRBD1 (5 bases). The CDR3 consists of 15 residues. The germline CDR1 and CDR2 sequences are SGDLS and YYNGEE. Trimming took 0 bases from V and 2 from J, leaving 9 bases between them. CDR3 DNA sequence: TGTGCCAGCAGCGTAGGGGGCCCCGGCAATCAGCCCCAGCATTTT. Its protein product is CASSVGGPGNQPQHF.

The J gene is TRBJ1-6, the V gene TRBV25-1; D not certain. Trimming cost V 4 bases and J 3 bases, with 4 bases left between them. Germline CDR1 reads MGHDK; CDR2 reads SYGVNS. The CDR3 consists of 13 residues. The CDR3 loop is CASSGVYNSPLHF. DNA of the CDR3: TGTGCCAGCAGTGGAGTCTATAATTCACCCCTCCACTTT. The whole variable domain, filled in from reference TRBV25-1 and TRBJ1-6, reads EADIYQTPRYLVIGTGKKITLECSQTMGHDKMYWYQQDPGMELHLIHYSYGVNSTEKGDLSSESTVSRIRTEHFPLTLESARPSHTSQYLCASSGVYNSPLHFGNGTRLTVT.

This chain links TRBV5-1 with TRBJ2-3; D is ambiguous. Germline V lookup: CDR1 SGHRS, CDR2 YFSETQ. V was trimmed by 6 bases and J by 0 bases, leaving 5 bases between them. The CDR3 is made up of 12 amino acids. The CDR3 region is CASTDSTDTQYF. CDR3 coding DNA: TGCGCCAGCACAGATAGCACAGATACGCAGTATTTT.

V gene TRBV30 combines with J gene TRBJ2-1, with 7 bases identical to TRBD1. This CDR3 is 12 amino acids long. CDR1 and CDR2 from the germline V gene are GTSNPN and SVGIG (reference sequence). The CDR3 loop is CALTRGGYEQFF. The CDR3 DNA reads as TGTGCGCTAACAAGAGGGGGCTATGAGCAGTTCTTC.

The V gene is TRBV7-2, the J gene TRBJ2-7; no definite D call. Germline V gene sequence: CDR1 SGHTA, CDR2 FQGNSA. This CDR3 region has 14 residues. V lost 5 bases and J lost 0, with 11 bases in between. CDR3 sequence: CASSPISGSYEQYF. For the CDR3, the DNA is TGTGCCAGCAGCCCAATCTCTGGCTCCTACGAGCAGTACTTC. Together with reference TRBV7-2 and TRBJ2-7, the CDR3 gives the full variable domain: GAGVSQSPSNKVTEKGKDVELRCDPISGHTALYWYRQSLGQGLEFLIYFQGNSAPDKSGLPSDRFSAERTGGSVSTLTIQRTQQEDSAVYLCASSPISGSYEQYFGPGTRLTVT.

The chain links TRBV27 to TRBJ2-4; TRBD1 matches at 7 bases. The J segment lost 8 bases and the V segment lost 4 bases, leaving 8 bases of the junction unmatched. The CDR3 runs to 14 residues. Per germline, CDR1 MNHEY and CDR2 SMNVEV (reference sequence). The CDR3 spells CASSSSTGLHIQYF. Here the CDR3 DNA reads TGTGCCAGCAGTTCCTCGACAGGGCTCCACATTCAGTACTTC.